The 15 T cell receptor beta chains presented below share a single source sample, sequenced in a study of T cell responses to AZD1222 COVID-19 vaccine. Some clones are missing from TCRdb's copy, which holds only in-frame ones; the method was immunoSEQ multiplex PCR. The data hold about 180,000 clones, with 88% observed a single time. Sequencing was performed on peripheral blood, taken 28 days after the second AZD1222 dose. Every receptor here comes from an adult who received the AZD1222 COVID-19 vaccine.

CDR3 protein: CSAFQAEKLFF. CDR3 coding DNA: TGCAGTGCTTTCCAGGCGGAAAAACTGTTTTTT. V usage is TRBV20-1 and J usage is TRBJ1-4; no definite D call. From germline, CDR1 is DFQATT and CDR2 SNEGSKA (reference sequence). The CDR3 spans 11 residues. V lost 5 bases, J lost 8 bases, and 9 bases lay in between.

The genes are TRBV7-3 and TRBJ2-3; D may match TRBD1 or TRBD2 (7 bases each). CDR1 is SGHTA and CDR2 is FQGTGA in the germline V gene. V lost 5 bases, J lost 1 base, and 10 bases lay in between. CDR3 length: 14 residues. CDR3 residues: CASSAGGGTDTQYF. The CDR3 DNA reads as TGTGCCAGCAGCGCAGGGGGGGGCACAGATACGCAGTATTTT.

This clone was seen more than once but under ten times. This sequence joins TRBV12-3 or TRBV12-4 and TRBJ2-7; no definite D call. V lost 3 bases and J lost 0, with 0 bases in between. This CDR3 has 11 amino acids. CDR3 coding DNA: TGTGCCAGCAGTTTCTCCTACGAGCAGTACTTC. Protein: CASSFSYEQYF.

The chain combines TRBV24-1 with TRBJ2-7, with 10 positions matching TRBD1. CDR1 and CDR2 (germline): KGHDR, SFDVKD. J was trimmed by 5 bases and V by 3 bases; bases with no gene match: 9. The CDR3 loop spans 16 amino acids. The CDR3 bases are TGTGCCACCAGTGATCCCGGGGACAGGGGTACGGACGAGCAGTACTTC. Protein sequence: CATSDPGDRGTDEQYF.

This chain joins TRBV7-3 and TRBJ2-5; 10 bases match TRBD1. Trimming took 5 bases from V and 4 from J; bases not matched to a gene: 4. The V gene's germline CDR1 is SGHTA and CDR2 FQGTGA. CDR3 length equals 14 residues. Here the CDR3 reads CASSPTGGGETQYF. In nucleotides, the CDR3 is TGTGCCAGCAGCCCGACAGGGGGCGGAGAGACCCAGTACTTC.

The genes are TRBV5-6 and TRBJ1-4; D is uncertain. Germline V gene data show CDR1 as SGHDT and CDR2 as YYEEEE. The CDR3 contains 14 residues. V lost 9 bases and J 7 bases, leaving 19 bases between the germline ends. The CDR3 here is CATHRVGVAEKLFF. The CDR3, as DNA: TGTGCCACTCATAGGGTCGGGGTGGCTGAAAAACTGTTTTTT.

This sequence joins TRBV9 and TRBJ2-7; D uncertain. CDR1 and CDR2 (germline): SGDLS, YYNGEE. The CDR3 is 14 residues long. Trimming took off 0 bases at V and 1 base at J, with 8 bases between the two ends. DNA for the CDR3: TGTGCCAGCAGCGTAGGTTGGCGGTCCTACGAGCAGTACTTC. Its protein is CASSVGWRSYEQYF.

This chain links TRBV5-6 with TRBJ2-7; possible D gene TRBD2, 5 bases. The CDR3 totals 13 residues. CDR1 is SGHDT, CDR2 YYEEEE, per germline. Trimming took 0 bases from V and 5 from J, leaving 9 bases between them. CDR3 coding DNA: TGTGCCAGCAGCTTGGTACTAGTCCACGAGCAGTACTTC. Translation: CASSLVLVHEQYF. The full variable domain, in which reference TRBV5-6 and TRBJ2-7 provide the parts outside the CDR3, is DAGVTQSPTHLIKTRGQQVTLRCSPKSGHDTVSWYQQALGQGPQFIFQYYEEEERQRGNFPDRFSGHQFPNYSSELNVNALLLGDSALYLCASSLVLVHEQYFGPGTRLTVT.

This chain uses TRBV10-3 with TRBJ2-7; 8 positions match TRBD2. This CDR3 is 14 amino acids long. V was pared by 6 bases and J by 2 bases, with 6 bases of the junction left unmatched. Germline V gene sequence: CDR1 ENHRY, CDR2 SYGVKD. This CDR3 reads CAISLTSETYEQYF. In DNA form, the CDR3 reads TGTGCCATCAGCTTGACTAGCGAAACCTACGAGCAGTACTTC.

Here the CDR3 DNA reads TGCGCCAGCAGCTTGGTGTCAGCGGCAGATACGCAGTATTTT. This translates into CASSLVSAADTQYF. The chain links TRBV5-1 to TRBJ2-3, with D perhaps TRBD2 (5 bases). V was shortened by 0 bases and J by 4 bases, with 9 bases between the two germline ends. The germline gives CDR1 SGHRS, CDR2 YFSETQ. The CDR3 covers 14 residues.

This clone is a singleton in its sample. The rearrangement uses TRBV5-1 and TRBJ1-6, with TRBD1 as a possible D gene (6 bases). V was shortened by 5 bases and J by 8 bases, with 17 bases between the two germline ends. The germline V gene has CDR1 SGHRS and CDR2 YFSETQ. The CDR3 consists of 15 residues. DNA for the CDR3: TGCGCCAGCAGTCAGGAGGGGGGGCCCGATTCACCCCTCCACTTT. Its protein product is CASSQEGGPDSPLHF.

In its sample, this clone was seen once. The gene calls are TRBV19 and TRBJ1-2; 7 nucleotides match TRBD1. The CDR3 spans 14 residues. The trim removed 4 bases at V and 3 bases at J, leaving 5 bases unmatched. Germline CDR1 reads LNHDA; CDR2 reads SQIVND (reference sequence). Here the CDR3 DNA reads TGTGCCAGTAGTAGCGCAACAGGGGACTATGGCTACACCTTC. This gives the protein CASSSATGDYGYTF.

The gene calls are TRBV19 and TRBJ2-6; D ambiguous. The CDR3 extends over 16 amino acids. Germline-derived CDR1 and CDR2 are LNHDA and SQIVND (reference sequence). V lost 4 bases, J lost 0 bases, and 10 bases lay in between. The CDR3 is CASSRTEISGANVLTF. The CDR3 nucleotides are TGTGCCAGTAGTAGAACCGAAATCTCTGGGGCCAACGTCCTGACTTTC. The entire variable domain, with the rest obtained from reference TRBV19 and TRBJ2-6, is as follows: DGGITQSPKYLFRKEGQNVTLSCEQNLNHDAMYWYRQDPGQGLRLIYYSQIVNDFQKGDIAEGYSVSREKKESFPLTVTSAQKNPTAFYLCASSRTEISGANVLTFGAGSRLTVL.

This clone appeared once. Here the CDR3 DNA reads TGTGCCAGCAGTTCATTTGAGTATTCTGAAGCTTTCTTT. This codes for CASSSFEYSEAFF. J is TRBJ1-1 and V is TRBV5-4; D is unclear. Trimming removed 5 bases from V and 6 bases from J, with 14 bases in between. In germline, CDR1 is SGHNT, CDR2 YYREEE (reference sequence). The CDR3 has 13 residues. Full variable domain (remainder filled in from reference TRBV5-4 and TRBJ1-1): ETGVTQSPTHLIKTRGQQVTLRCSSQSGHNTVSWYQQALGQGPQFIFQYYREEENGRGNFPPRFSGLQFPNYSSELNVNALELDDSALYLCASSSFEYSEAFFGQGTRLTVV.

The chain couples TRBV19 to TRBJ2-7; weak D call: TRBD1 (6 bases). Germline lookup yields CDR1 LNHDA and CDR2 SQIVND (reference sequence). The V gene lost 10 bases and the J gene lost 0 bases, with 13 bases spanning the gap. This CDR3 region has 13 residues. The DNA for the CDR3 is TGTGCCACCAGGGGCCAGGGCTCCTACGAGCAGTACTTC. Protein: CATRGQGSYEQYF.